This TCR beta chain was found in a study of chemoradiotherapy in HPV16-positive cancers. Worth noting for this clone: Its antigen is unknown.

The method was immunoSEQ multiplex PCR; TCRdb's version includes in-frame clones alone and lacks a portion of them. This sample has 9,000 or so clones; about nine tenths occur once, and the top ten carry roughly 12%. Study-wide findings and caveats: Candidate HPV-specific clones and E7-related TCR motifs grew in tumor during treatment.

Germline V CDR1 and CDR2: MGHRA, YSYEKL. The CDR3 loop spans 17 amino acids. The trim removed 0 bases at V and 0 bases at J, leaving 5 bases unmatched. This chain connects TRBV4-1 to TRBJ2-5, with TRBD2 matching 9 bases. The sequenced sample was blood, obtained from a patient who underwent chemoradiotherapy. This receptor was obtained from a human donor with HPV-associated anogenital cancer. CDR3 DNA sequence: TGCGCCAGCAGCCAAGAGGGGCTAGCGGGGAACCAAGAGACCCAGTACTTC. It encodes CASSQEGLAGNQETQYF.